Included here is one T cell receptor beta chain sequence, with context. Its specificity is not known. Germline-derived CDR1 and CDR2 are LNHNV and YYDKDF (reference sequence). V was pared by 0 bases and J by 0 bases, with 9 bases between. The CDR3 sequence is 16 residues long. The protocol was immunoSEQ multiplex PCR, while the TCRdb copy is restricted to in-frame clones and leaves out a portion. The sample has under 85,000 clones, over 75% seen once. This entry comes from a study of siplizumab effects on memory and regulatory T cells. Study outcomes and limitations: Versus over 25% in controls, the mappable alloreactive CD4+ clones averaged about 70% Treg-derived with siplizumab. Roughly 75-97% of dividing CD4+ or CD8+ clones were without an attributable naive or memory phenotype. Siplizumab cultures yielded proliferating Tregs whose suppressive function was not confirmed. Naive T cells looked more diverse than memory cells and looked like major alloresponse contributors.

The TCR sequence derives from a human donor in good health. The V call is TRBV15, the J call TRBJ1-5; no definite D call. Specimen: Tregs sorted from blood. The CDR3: CATSRDRGNSNQPQHF. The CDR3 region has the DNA TGTGCCACCAGCAGAGATCGGGGAAATAGCAATCAGCCCCAGCATTTT.